A single sample gave rise to the 27 T cell receptor beta chains below, sequenced in a study of blood T cell repertoires in COVID-19. Sequencing used immunoSEQ multiplex PCR; TCRdb keeps in-frame clones, though not all of them. The table has fewer than 300,000 clones, roughly 84% seen once. The sequenced sample was peripheral blood. The receptors come from a human donor with COVID-19, enrolled during active disease. The donor label of this sample is uncertain.

This rearrangement joins TRBV24-1 to TRBJ1-5, with 9 bases lining up with TRBD1. The trim removed 3 bases at V and 6 bases at J, leaving 8 bases unmatched. The CDR3 is 16 amino acids. CDR1 and CDR2 from the germline V gene are KGHDR and SFDVKD. The CDR3 DNA reads TGTGCCACCAGTGATGCCGGGACAGGGTTCCTTCAGCCCCAGCATTTT. As protein: CATSDAGTGFLQPQHF.

The chain carries TRBV2 and TRBJ1-5; a weak D match, TRBD1 (6 bases). This CDR3 has 15 residues. V lost 6 bases and J lost 9, with 21 bases in between. Germline values: CDR1 SNHLY, CDR2 FYNNEI. The CDR3 here is CASRPSGGGLGPQHF. The CDR3 bases are TGTGCCAGCAGACCCTCGGGGGGCGGTTTAGGGCCCCAGCATTTT.

The chain is built from TRBV7-8 and TRBJ2-5, with 9 bases identical to TRBD2. The V and J ends lost 6 bases and 3 bases, in that order; junction bases with no gene match: 14. CDR3 length equals 17 residues. Germline CDR1 is SGHVS and CDR2 is FQNEAQ. The CDR3 region is CASRQLWGGRAKETQYF. The CDR3 DNA sequence: TGTGCCAGCAGACAACTATGGGGCGGGAGGGCCAAAGAGACCCAGTACTTC. Full variable domain (missing parts from reference TRBV7-8 and TRBJ2-5): GAGVSQSPRYKVAKRGQDVALRCDPISGHVSLFWYQQALGQGPEFLTYFQNEAQLDKSGLPSDRFFAERPEGSVSTLKIQRTQQEDSAVYLCASRQLWGGRAKETQYFGPGTRLLVL.

This clone was counted between two and nine times. The gene calls are TRBV6-5 and TRBJ1-1; possible D gene TRBD1, 6 bases. CDR1 is MNHEY and CDR2 is SVGAGI in the germline V gene. Trimming cost V 6 bases and J 4 bases, with 12 bases left between them. The length of the CDR3 is 13 residues. The CDR3 reads CASSKGGLTEAFF. CDR3 coding DNA: TGTGCCAGCAGCAAGGGGGGGCTCACTGAAGCTTTCTTT.

The J gene is TRBJ2-1, the V gene TRBV3-1 (or the pseudogene TRBV3-2); 7 nucleotides line up with TRBD2. Looked up from germline, CDR1 is LGHDT and CDR2 is YNNKEL (reference sequence). The V and J ends lost 4 bases and 8 bases, in that order; junction bases with no gene match: 11. The CDR3 length is 15 residues. The CDR3 sequence is CASSLSGSPHYEQFF. The CDR3 DNA sequence: TGTGCCAGCAGCCTTAGCGGGTCCCCCCATTATGAGCAGTTCTTC.

This chain joins TRBV15 and TRBJ2-7; D unresolved. Trimming took off 1 base at V and 0 bases at J, with 10 bases between the two ends. Germline assignment: CDR1 LNHNV and CDR2 YYDKDF (reference sequence). CDR3 length equals 15 residues. CDR3 nucleotide sequence: TGTGCCACCAGCAGAGCTGATCCGGGCTCCTACGAGCAGTACTTC. Amino acid sequence: CATSRADPGSYEQYF.

The chain has TRBV7-2 and TRBJ2-7; tentatively, D is TRBD2 (6 bases). From germline, CDR1 is SGHTA and CDR2 FQGNSA. The CDR3 is made up of 14 amino acids. V lost 6 bases and J lost 0, with 12 bases in between. Here the CDR3 reads CASRLGGSSYEQYF. The CDR3 region has the DNA TGTGCCAGCAGATTGGGGGGTAGCTCCTACGAGCAGTACTTC.

This clone showed up just a few times. The chain has TRBV14 and TRBJ2-7; the match to TRBD1 covers 10 bases. The junction had 9 bases not matched to a gene; V was cut back by 4 bases and J by 3 bases. CDR3 size: 16 residues. Germline values: CDR1 SGHDN, CDR2 FVKESK. The CDR3 coding sequence is TGTGCCAGCAGCCCCCTGGGGGGGACAGGGGACTACGAGCAGTACTTC. Residues: CASSPLGGTGDYEQYF.

The sample holds one count of this clone. The rearrangement uses TRBV2 and TRBJ2-7, with D maybe TRBD1 (6 bases). CDR3 length equals 13 residues. Trimming cost V 7 bases and J 3 bases, with 13 bases left between them. From germline, CDR1 is SNHLY and CDR2 FYNNEI. The CDR3 is CASTEDRIYEQYF. CDR3 DNA sequence: TGTGCCAGCACCGAGGACAGAATCTACGAGCAGTACTTC.

This clone was seen more than once but under ten times. This sequence joins TRBV19 and TRBJ2-6, with 9 nucleotides matching TRBD1. V lost 5 bases, J lost 1 base, and 3 bases stayed unmatched. CDR1 and CDR2 (germline): LNHDA, SQIVND (reference sequence). This CDR3 comprises 16 residues. CDR3 sequence reads: CASSPGTGSGANVLTF. Written as DNA, the CDR3 is TGTGCCAGTAGTCCGGGGACAGGGTCTGGGGCCAACGTCCTGACTTTC.

V is TRBV7-2 and J is TRBJ2-1; 8 nucleotides align to TRBD2. The CDR3 has 16 residues. Germline V gene lookup returns CDR1 SGHTA and CDR2 FQGNSA. Losses at the gene ends were 0 bases for V and 5 bases for J; bases not matched to a gene: 6. CDR3 region: CASSLALTSVHNEQFF. The CDR3 region has the DNA TGTGCCAGCAGCTTAGCCCTGACTAGCGTCCACAATGAGCAGTTCTTC.

The rearrangement links TRBV30 to TRBJ1-1; no clear D. This CDR3 region has 10 residues. CDR1 and CDR2 (germline): GTSNPN, SVGIG (reference sequence). V shed 4 bases and J shed 11 bases, with 11 bases lying between them. The CDR3 reads CAWNSGSAFF. DNA of the CDR3: TGTGCCTGGAATTCGGGGTCCGCTTTCTTT. Full variable domain (missing parts from reference TRBV30 and TRBJ1-1): SQTIHQWPATLVQPVGSPLSLECTVEGTSNPNLYWYRQAAGRGLQLLFYSVGIGQISSEVPQNLSASRPQDRQFILSSKKLLLSDSGFYLCAWNSGSAFFGQGTRLTVV.

This chain uses TRBV5-1 with TRBJ2-7, with 7 bases identical to TRBD1. In germline, CDR1 is SGHRS, CDR2 YFSETQ. This CDR3 has 15 residues. V shed 0 bases, J shed 3 bases, and the junction held 6 bases outside the gene matches. This chain's CDR3 is CASSLGTGDFYEQYF. The CDR3 DNA sequence: TGCGCCAGCAGCTTGGGGACAGGCGACTTCTACGAGCAGTACTTC.

To note about this clone: Different DNA sequences within this sample yield the same CDR3. The V call is TRBV6-5, the J call TRBJ2-7; the D is unclear. Trimming left V 2 bases short and J 0 bases short, with 5 bases between. Germline V gene lookup returns CDR1 MNHEY and CDR2 SVGAGI. The CDR3 consists of 13 residues. CDR3 DNA: TGTGCCAGCAGTTACCTCAGCTCCTACGAGCAGTACTTC. The encoded protein is CASSYLSSYEQYF.

In DNA, the CDR3 is TGTGCCAGCAGCCAAGATAGGGGTCGTGCAACTAATGAAAAACTGTTTTTT. It encodes CASSQDRGRATNEKLFF. V and J are TRBV3-1 (or the pseudogene TRBV3-2) and TRBJ1-4; D is possibly TRBD1 (5 bases). Germline V lookup: CDR1 LGHDT, CDR2 YNNKEL (reference sequence). The length of the CDR3 is 17 residues. Trimming pared 0 bases from V and 0 bases from J, leaving 11 bases between.

V and J are TRBV5-5 and TRBJ1-5, with unresolved D. This CDR3 is built from 14 residues. Germline V lookup: CDR1 SGHKS, CDR2 YYEKEE (reference sequence). Deletions cut 4 bases from V and 1 base from J, with 9 bases between. In nucleotides, the CDR3 is TGTGCCAGCAGCCGTGAGAGGAGCAATCAGCCCCAGCATTTT. Translating gives CASSRERSNQPQHF.

CDR3 in DNA: TGTGCCAGCAGCATAGGACAGGGCCAGGTGGTGACCAAAAACATTCAGTACTTC. This translates into CASSIGQGQVVTKNIQYF. This chain connects TRBV5-4 to TRBJ2-4, with TRBD1 matching over 8 bases. The CDR3 has 18 residues. Germline values: CDR1 SGHNT, CDR2 YYREEE (reference sequence). Losses at the gene ends were 4 bases for V and 2 bases for J; bases not matched to a gene: 14.

The gene calls are TRBV19 and TRBJ1-5; 7 positions agree with TRBD1. This CDR3 comprises 16 residues. CDR1 is LNHDA and CDR2 is SQIVND in the germline V gene (reference sequence). V was pared by 4 bases and J by 0 bases, with 6 bases of the junction left unmatched. CDR3 amino acids: CASSNDRARSNQPQHF. In nucleotides, the CDR3 is TGTGCCAGTAGTAATGACAGGGCCCGTAGCAATCAGCCCCAGCATTTT.

The chain couples TRBV6-5 to TRBJ1-4, with D possibly being TRBD1 (6 bases). Germline CDR1 is MNHEY and CDR2 is SVGAGI. The CDR3 is made up of 14 amino acids. V lost 6 bases and J lost 7, with 15 bases in between. The CDR3 DNA is TGTGCCAGCAGAAACCGGGACACAGGTGAAAAACTGTTTTTT. Its translation: CASRNRDTGEKLFF.

The chain combines TRBV6-2 or TRBV6-3 with TRBJ2-1, with TRBD2 matching 13 bases. This CDR3 region has 15 residues. Germline V gene data show CDR1 as MNHEY and CDR2 as SVGEGT. V was pared by 5 bases and J by 7 bases, with 5 bases of the junction left unmatched. CDR3 sequence (DNA): TGTGCCAGCAGTCAACTAGCGGGGGGGCTAAATGAGCAGTTCTTC. Protein product: CASSQLAGGLNEQFF.

The gene calls are TRBV9 and TRBJ1-1; D possibly corresponds to TRBD1 (6 bases). Deletions cut 4 bases from V and 0 bases from J, with 19 bases between. Germline loops: CDR1 SGDLS, CDR2 YYNGEE. This CDR3 has 17 amino acids. The CDR3, as DNA: TGTGCCAGCAGCCCCTCTGGGGGGGGACAATTGAACACTGAAGCTTTCTTT. Encoded protein: CASSPSGGGQLNTEAFF.

This chain joins TRBV4-1 and TRBJ2-5, with 8 bases identical to TRBD2. Per germline, CDR1 MGHRA and CDR2 YSYEKL. This CDR3 spans 14 amino acids. After removal of 3 bases from V and 1 base from J, the junction contained 1 base not matched to a gene. The CDR3: CASSQLAGQETQYF. In DNA, the CDR3 is TGCGCCAGCAGCCAGCTAGCGGGCCAAGAGACCCAGTACTTC.

This clone came up once. The gene calls are TRBV19 and TRBJ1-2; 7 bases line up with TRBD1. Germline CDR1 LNHDA, CDR2 SQIVND (reference sequence). V was pared by 4 bases and J by 6 bases, with 5 bases of the junction left unmatched. The CDR3 has 13 amino acids. CDR3 residues: CASSTRQGDGYTF. CDR3 bases: TGTGCCAGTAGTACTAGACAGGGAGATGGCTACACCTTC. Drawing the rest from reference TRBV19 and TRBJ1-2, the complete variable domain is DGGITQSPKYLFRKEGQNVTLSCEQNLNHDAMYWYRQDPGQGLRLIYYSQIVNDFQKGDIAEGYSVSREKKESFPLTVTSAQKNPTAFYLCASSTRQGDGYTFGSGTRLTVV.

V and J are TRBV3-1 (or the pseudogene TRBV3-2) and TRBJ1-2; D is uncertain. The CDR3 totals 17 residues. Trimming pared 0 bases from V and 10 bases from J, leaving 24 bases between. CDR1 and CDR2 (germline): LGHDT, YNNKEL (reference sequence). CDR3 sequence: CASSQDRRESGFRVYTF. CDR3 DNA: TGTGCCAGCAGCCAAGATCGACGCGAGTCGGGTTTTCGTGTCTACACCTTC.

This chain joins TRBV7-6 and TRBJ2-2; TRBD1 is a possible D gene (7 bases). The ends were cut back, 5 bases at V and 9 bases at J, with 19 bases in the middle. Germline CDR1 and CDR2: SGHVS and FNYEAQ. This CDR3 is built from 15 residues. CDR3 nucleotides: TGTGCCAGCAGCCTCACCGACAGGGAGGACAGGGAGCTGTTTTTT. It codes for CASSLTDREDRELFF.

The chain links TRBV7-9 to TRBJ2-7; 7 bases are shared with TRBD1. The CDR3 sequence is 15 residues long. Germline CDR1 reads SEHNR; CDR2 reads FQNEAQ (reference sequence). V lost 4 bases and J lost 2; bases outside the gene matches: 8. CDR3 in amino acids: CASSSSGTETYEQYF. CDR3 DNA sequence: TGTGCCAGCAGCTCCTCCGGGACAGAGACCTACGAGCAGTACTTC. Together with reference TRBV7-9 and TRBJ2-7, the CDR3 gives the full variable domain: DTGVSQNPRHKITKRGQNVTFRCDPISEHNRLYWYRQTLGQGPEFLTYFQNEAQLEKSRLLSDRFSAERPKGSFSTLEIQRTEQGDSAMYLCASSSSGTETYEQYFGPGTRLTVT.

This clone was seen just once. The V call is TRBV6-1, the J call TRBJ2-5; unclear D gene. V dropped 2 bases and J dropped 4 bases, with 8 bases sitting between them. Germline-derived CDR1 and CDR2 are MNHNS and SASEGT. The CDR3 runs to 13 residues. CDR3 sequence: CASSETGLETQYF. The DNA for the CDR3 is TGTGCCAGCAGTGAAACGGGTTTAGAGACCCAGTACTTC.